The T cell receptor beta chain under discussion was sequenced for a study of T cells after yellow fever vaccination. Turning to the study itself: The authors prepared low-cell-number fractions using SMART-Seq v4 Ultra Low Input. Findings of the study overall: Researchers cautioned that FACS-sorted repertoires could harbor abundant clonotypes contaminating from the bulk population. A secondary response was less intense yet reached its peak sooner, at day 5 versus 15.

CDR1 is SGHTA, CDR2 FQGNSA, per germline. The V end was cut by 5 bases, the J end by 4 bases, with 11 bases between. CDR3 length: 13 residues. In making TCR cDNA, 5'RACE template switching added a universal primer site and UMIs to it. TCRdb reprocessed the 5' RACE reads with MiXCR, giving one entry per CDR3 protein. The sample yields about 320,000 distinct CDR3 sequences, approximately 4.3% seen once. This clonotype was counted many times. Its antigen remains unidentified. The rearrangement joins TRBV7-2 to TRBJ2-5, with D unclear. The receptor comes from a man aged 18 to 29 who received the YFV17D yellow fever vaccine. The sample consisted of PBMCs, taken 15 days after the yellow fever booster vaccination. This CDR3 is CASSLLEGETQYF. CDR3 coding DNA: TGTGCCAGCAGCCTCTTAGAAGGAGAGACCCAGTACTTC.